This TCR beta chain appears in the sequencing data of a study of blood T cell repertoires in COVID-19. Study as a whole: Sites in the United States, Italy and Spain provided acute and convalescent COVID-19 samples.

V was pared by 2 bases and J by 4 bases, with 17 bases between. Germline CDR1 reads MNHEY; CDR2 reads SVGAGI. CDR3 length: 16 residues. In the original workflow: How many nucleated cells were present was estimated from reference gene primer amplification. The protocol was immunoSEQ multiplex PCR, while the TCRdb copy is restricted to in-frame clones and leaves out a portion. Clone size and V and J calls were adopted from that table, with D and trimming inferred from the DNA. The repertoire holds a few hundred thousand clones, with approximately 90% as singletons. This study enrolled people aged 18 to 89 from about 26 US geographic areas. Among Cohort 3 donors, those recovered had two negative PCRs, clearance, or symptom resolution.

Sequencing used PBMCs or T cells enriched from blood (not recorded which). This chain uses TRBV6-5 with TRBJ1-2; possibly TRBD1 for D (5 bases). This receptor was obtained from a woman in her 30s who had recovered from COVID-19. CDR3 in amino acids: CASSYGQGLTVYGYTF. CDR3 coding DNA: TGTGCCAGCAGTTACGGACAAGGCCTTACCGTCTATGGCTACACCTTC.